This T cell receptor (beta chain) was captured by sequencing in a study of early T cells in non-severe SARS-CoV-2 infection. This CDR3 is 18 amino acids long. Trimming took 1 base from V and 4 from J; bases not matched to a gene: 11. Per germline, CDR1 DFQATT and CDR2 SNEGSKA (reference sequence). MiXCR was run by TCRdb on the 5' RACE reads, yielding one entry per CDR3 protein. The repertoire has over 45,000 distinct CDR3 sequences, roughly 7.6% of them found once; the top ten carry roughly a tenth. Specimen: whole blood, collected at baseline. This chain joins TRBV20-1 and TRBJ1-3; TRBD1 matches at 12 bases. The origin of this receptor is an adult who was a healthcare worker with PCR-confirmed SARS-CoV-2 infection or an uninfected control (not recorded which). As DNA, the CDR3 is TGCAGTGCTAGAGGCCCCGGGACAGGGGGCGATAGCGGAAACACCATATATTTT. This translates into CSARGPGTGGDSGNTIYF.